Reported below is one T cell receptor beta chain. No antigen is known for it. The sample is drawn from a study of graft-versus-host responses after intestinal transplantation. Across the whole study: Anti-thymocyte globulin induction, then tacrolimus and steroids for about 3 years, went to all recipients. Regarding the study as a whole: HvG clone declines early post-transplant were associated with peak circulating GvH levels. GvH clones detected in recipient marrow included some appearing first in ileum or blood.

The ends were cut back, 5 bases at V and 6 bases at J, with 23 bases in the middle. The CDR3 loop spans 17 amino acids. Germline V CDR1 and CDR2: MDHEN, SYDVKM. TCRdb's copy holds only in-frame clones and misses some; the assay was immunoSEQ multiplex PCR. The repertoire holds around 50,000 clones, more than 80% seen once, with under 0.65% in the top ten. The source of this sequence is a human donor who was the organ donor for an intestinal transplant. The sequencing here drew on unstimulated CD4+ T cells sorted from spleen or lymph node cells, taken before transplant. V usage is TRBV28 and J usage is TRBJ2-1, with D possibly TRBD2 on 8 matching bases. The CDR3 nucleotides are TGTGCCAGCAGTACGGAGGGACAGTTGCGGGGGGCCAATGAGCAGTTCTTC. Protein product: CASSTEGQLRGANEQFF.